This T cell receptor beta chain derives from a study of cytomegalovirus exposure and HLA in healthy donors (dated by TCRdb to about 2017). For the wider study: According to an earlier analysis of a few hundred of the donors, some 180 million T cells yielded some 120 million unique TCR beta sequences and 276 Gb of sequence data. An early release that covered roughly 600 HLA-typed donors contained around 300 gigabases of sequencing data and about 84 million unique TCR sequences. Of the approximately 370 genotyped donors, roughly 76% were placed in the genetic ancestry cluster associated with self-reported Caucasian donors. The aim of the study was to test whether cataloging public T cell receptors could identify signatures of past pathogen exposure. The study used immunosequencing to profile the T cell repertoires of approximately 650 subjects and linked those repertoires to cytomegalovirus serostatus. Along with the roughly 700-subject first cohort, a separate validation cohort of some 130 different subjects was used. To predict cytomegalovirus infection status, the study combined high-throughput TCR immunosequencing, statistical association of individual TCRs with disease status, and machine learning. A later analysis re-examined previously published TCR beta repertoires from over 500 donors and added high-resolution HLA genotyping to investigate patterns of TCR occurrence. The later analysis used no new phenotypic data to find candidate immune exposures, relying instead on TCR beta sequences and their occurrence across donors. An earlier analysis of 587 of the donors applied high-throughput TCR beta sequencing to assess whether each TCR beta V gene segment acted as functional or pseudogenic. Donor age, sex, ethnicity and CMV serostatus were compiled together with the repertoire data. Genome-wide SNP genotypes for about 60% of the 666 donors were used in a later genetic analysis, which treated that subset as a discovery cohort. All discovery cohort repertoires had been generated on a single sequencing platform. Class I and class II HLA loci were covered by the typing at four-digit resolution. Typing coverage varied by locus: roughly 620-640 donors for A, B, C, DRB1 and DQB1; approximately 500 for DQA1; some 610 for DPA1; roughly 450 for DPB1. Four to six DR-DQ haplotypes were handled as single units for association and clustering, since linkage in the cohort was strong. On average, roughly 250,000 unique TCR beta nucleotide sequences were sequenced per donor among several hundred genotyped donors of the cohort, with about 17% of those sequences being non-productive.

What the work shows at the level of the full study, not this receptor alone: Because counts were too low, 15 or so rarely observed V segments, including chromosome 9 orphons, were excluded from the earlier analysis of around 590 of the donors. HLA typing was unavailable for some donors at each locus, so association tests used only the typed subset. While some public TCRs were present in many individuals, most TCR sequences turned up only very rarely across donors. In a later genetic analysis, fewer N-insertions in productive TCRs were reported among donors in an Asian-associated ancestry cluster than the approximately 710-donor mean. This cohort had only TCR beta chains sequenced, and the lack of alpha or paired-chain data limited which features could be detected. Presence/absence analyses assumed roughly uniform sequencing depth across donors, an assumption that may not hold. When HLA alleles, especially DR and DQ, strongly co-occurred, attributing TCR associations to individual alleles was difficult. A further reported finding was that TCR beta sequences accurately predicted the HLA-A and HLA-B alleles for most subjects in the first cohort. In a later analysis, around 17,000 TCR beta sequences were associated with specific HLA alleles at a false discovery rate of 0.05. In the study, 150 to 200 TCR beta chains were listed as associated with cytomegalovirus. Compared with equally common non-associated chains, HLA-associated TCR beta chains in a later analysis were more clonally expanded and had lower generation probabilities. According to the authors, the approach could potentially be generalized to other disease states and immunological phenotypes. In a later analysis, most CMV-associated TCR beta chains were found to appear HLA-restricted, with HLA associations seemingly driven largely by CMV exposure. A later genetic analysis associated a missense DCLRE1C variant with V-gene and J-gene trimming of TCR beta chains, and an independent cohort replicated the association. An earlier analysis of some 560 of the donors showed that most TCR beta V segments appeared in productive rearrangements either about 90% or about 30% of the time, which broadly matched IMGT annotations. In both the original and validation cohorts, the classifier was reported to diagnose cytomegalovirus status with high specificity and sensitivity. Linkage disequilibrium might explain the correlated functional status among segregating V segments, but an unknown experimental factor could not be ruled out. A cluster of highly shared sequence variants was judged likely to be a technical artifact of the sequencing pipeline. In a later analysis, the rate of TCR association differed among HLA loci, with DRB1 alleles having the most associated TCRs and HLA-C alleles having the fewest. A later analysis reported that several top co-occurrence clusters appeared linked to parvovirus B19, influenza, CMV and Epstein-Barr virus. The 87-base-pair reads could not distinguish some IMGT-functional V segments, including TRBV6-2 and TRBV6-3, so those segments were excluded. CMV serostatus was the only immune exposure information available for the cohort. A few of the identified cytomegalovirus-associated TCR beta chains were confirmed in vitro to be specific for cytomegalovirus antigens.

The cohort was made up of roughly 670 healthy bone marrow donors. At the time of sampling, all cohort members were nominally healthy, though unrecorded immune exposures were likely present. The donor tested CMV seropositive and was one of the 289 seropositive cohort members. Each donor provided a peripheral blood sample, and peripheral blood mononuclear cells were used for TCR beta sequencing. The Qiagen DNeasy Blood Extraction Kit was used to extract genomic DNA from the blood cell samples. Receptor amplification or capture employed the immunoSEQ multiplex PCR assay. For the multiplex PCR, a mixture combining 60 forward primers for TCR Vbeta segments and 13 reverse primers for TCR Jbeta segments was used. A multiplex PCR assay on genomic DNA amplified the CDR3 region of rearranged TCR beta genes. The amplified TCR beta libraries were sequenced on the Illumina HiSeq System as 87-base-pair reads. Under the source paper's analysis protocol: Across the 600 to 700 repertoires, a later analysis counted some 80 million unique TCR beta chains, 9 million to 14 million of which were shared by at least two donors. A nearest-neighbor algorithm error-corrected the raw reads and collapsed the reads into unique sequences, merging closely related sequences to remove PCR and sequencing errors. Alignment of CDR3 sequences to IMGT reference sequences was used to assign V, D and J gene segments. For a sequence to be retained, at least a six-nucleotide match to both a V gene segment and a J gene segment was required. A rearrangement was called productive if the CDR3 had no stop codons and remained in frame with V and J, and every other rearrangement was called non-productive. Following IMGT convention, CDR3 was defined as the stretch from the second conserved V-encoded cysteine up to the conserved J-encoded phenylalanine. In an earlier analysis of approximately 500 of the donors, sequences lacking an unambiguous match to a single V gene segment were excluded. In an earlier analysis of 587 of the donors, a V segment was called functional when productive rearrangements were above 56.7%, and segregating when the standard deviation between donors exceeded 5%. A statistical classification framework was built to diagnose cytomegalovirus status from the catalog of TCR beta chain sequences. V and J gene assignment, in a later analysis, came from comparing TCR nucleotide sequences with IMGT/GENE-DB human TR gene sequences. Using the TCRdist pipeline, a later analysis assigned CDR3 sequences along with most-parsimonious VDJ recombination scenarios. A later analysis defined each TCR beta chain by its CDR3 amino acid sequence plus V-gene family, and excluded reads lacking a unique V-gene family. In a later analysis, approximately 640 highly shared, low-generation-probability nucleotide sequences were removed to address suspected cross-contamination and a sequencing artifact. A later analysis calculated a clonal expansion index for each public chain from normalized within-repertoire ranks of inferred template counts. In a later analysis, generation probabilities were computed with a VDJ recombination model fitted to out-of-frame rearrangements, and the resulting probabilities were checked against IGoR. In a later analysis, TCR-TCR, TCR-HLA and TCR-CMV co-occurrence was scored with hypergeometric tests, and a repertoire-size bias correction was applied to TCR pairs. To estimate false discovery rates, a later analysis permuted the HLA or CMV assignments 20 times. In a later analysis, co-occurring TCRs were grouped using DBSCAN, with TCRdist sequence similarity added in when clustering inside HLA-allele-positive subsets. Repertoires with fewer than 30,000 or more than 120,000 public chains, plus five repertoires with anomalous nucleotide sharing, were excluded from co-occurrence clustering. The clones in this table, taken by TCRdb from immuneACCESS, are in-frame only. Not every clone is retained; where verified, under half of the shortfall comes from an unresolved V gene, and the cause of the rest is unknown. V, J and clone size are taken as reported in that table, and D and trimming were inferred from the DNA itself. The table for this sample lists 150,000 to 200,000 clones; nearly 80% of them were counted only once. The ten largest clones add up to approximately 6% of the sample.

This clone was observed a handful of times. What antigen it recognizes has not been identified. Base qualities are not at hand, and no much larger clone is one base apart. As encoded in the germline V gene, CDR1 is SNHLY while CDR2 is FYNNEI. Trimming costs V 8 bases and J 0 bases, and their ends lie 14 bases apart. Measured from the cysteine to the phenylalanine, the CDR3 is 16 residues long. Only the CDR3 region is kept as DNA, spanning 48 bases read in frame from base 1. The material sequenced was PBMCs. The V gene is TRBV2 and the J gene is TRBJ1-6; no confident D gene assignment can be made. The receptor's source is a woman aged 30 to 39 in good health and CMV-seropositive. In nucleotide form, the sequence is TGTGCCAGCTTGCGGCGGATTGTCTCCTATAATTCACCCCTCCACTTT. Its translation is CASLRRIVSYNSPLHF.